Listed here are 13 T cell receptor beta chains from one sample, sequenced in a study of technical replicates of blood from several donors. Generated by immunoSEQ multiplex PCR, the TCRdb table keeps only in-frame clones and is missing some. The sample consists of under 65,000 clones, about 90% of them appearing once. Material for sequencing was PBMCs. All receptors derive from a human donor in good health. Some clones in this sample may be carry-over from other donors' samples.

The chain employs TRBV6-6 and TRBJ2-3, with 9 bases identical to TRBD2. CDR1 is MNHNY, CDR2 SVGAGI, per germline (reference sequence). Trimming took 2 bases from V and 5 from J; bases not matched to a gene: 2. The CDR3 loop spans 14 amino acids. The CDR3 protein is CASSYGTSLDTQYF. The CDR3 DNA is TGTGCCAGCAGTTACGGGACTAGCTTAGATACGCAGTATTTT.

In this sample, this clone turned up a few times. This chain connects TRBV30 to TRBJ2-7; maybe TRBD2 (6 bases). Germline V gene sequence: CDR1 GTSNPN, CDR2 SVGIG (reference sequence). The CDR3 length is 13 residues. Trimming removed 5 bases from V and 6 bases from J, with 17 bases in between. The CDR3 bases are TGTGCCTGGGGCGCGGGGTGGGTTACCGAGCAGTACTTC. It translates to CAWGAGWVTEQYF.

V is TRBV4-1 and J is TRBJ1-2; no clear D. Germline V gene lookup returns CDR1 MGHRA and CDR2 YSYEKL. Trimming removed 1 base from V and 6 bases from J, with 18 bases in between. The CDR3 has 16 amino acids. CDR3 in DNA: TGCGCCAGCAGCCAAGGGTTTATCGGGGTGGAGGATGGCTACACCTTC. As protein: CASSQGFIGVEDGYTF.

This chain links TRBV11-2 with TRBJ1-2; D unresolved. Trimming pared 1 base from V and 4 bases from J, leaving 10 bases between. Germline lookup yields CDR1 SGHAT and CDR2 FQNNGV. The CDR3 loop spans 14 amino acids. CDR3 sequence (DNA): TGTGCCAGCAGCTTAGGACCGGGGTCCTATGGCTACACCTTC. Translated, it gives CASSLGPGSYGYTF.

The chain carries TRBV5-6 and TRBJ2-7; 7 bases match TRBD2. V was clipped by 6 bases and J by 3 bases; unmatched bases: 12. The germline V gene encodes CDR1 SGHDT and CDR2 YYEEEE. The CDR3 spans 15 residues. The CDR3 protein is CASTLGLAADYEQYF. The CDR3 coding sequence is TGTGCCAGCACCCTGGGCCTAGCGGCCGACTACGAGCAGTACTTC.

The chain couples TRBV25-1 to TRBJ2-5; D gene unclear. Trimming removed 3 bases at V and 3 bases at J, with 8 bases between. The CDR3 runs 13 residues. Germline V gives CDR1 MGHDK, CDR2 SYGVNS. The chain's CDR3 is CASSDVNEETQYF. CDR3 DNA: TGTGCCAGCAGTGATGTTAATGAAGAGACCCAGTACTTC.

This chain connects TRBV19 to TRBJ2-7, with D possibly being TRBD1 (7 bases). From germline, CDR1 is LNHDA and CDR2 SQIVND (reference sequence). Trimming cost V 5 bases and J 9 bases, with 26 bases left between them. The length of the CDR3 is 16 residues. In nucleotides, the CDR3 is TGTGCCAGTAGTGAATCTCGAGGAGCAGGGGGAGGAGTGCAGTACTTC. This gives the protein CASSESRGAGGGVQYF. Based on the CDR3 plus reference TRBV19 and TRBJ2-7, the full variable domain is DGGITQSPKYLFRKEGQNVTLSCEQNLNHDAMYWYRQDPGQGLRLIYYSQIVNDFQKGDIAEGYSVSREKKESFPLTVTSAQKNPTAFYLCASSESRGAGGGVQYFGPGTRLTVT.

This chain links TRBV6-1 with TRBJ1-1, with TRBD1 as a possible D gene (5 bases). The V gene's germline CDR1 is MNHNS and CDR2 SASEGT. V was cut by 5 bases and J by 1 base, with 8 bases left in between. The CDR3 runs 13 residues. The DNA for the CDR3 is TGTGCCAGCAGTCAAACAGGGAACACTGAAGCTTTCTTT. Its protein product is CASSQTGNTEAFF.

The V and J genes are TRBV18 and TRBJ1-2, with TRBD1 matching over 8 bases. Germline-derived CDR1 and CDR2 are KGHSH and LQKENI. Unmatched junction bases numbered 1, after V lost 3 bases and J lost 7 bases. CDR3 size: 12 residues. CDR3 nucleotide sequence: TGTGCCAGCTCACCCGGGACAGGTGGCTACACCTTC. This encodes CASSPGTGGYTF.

This chain connects TRBV5-4 to TRBJ2-5, with TRBD2 identical over 10 bases. CDR3 length: 15 amino acids. Looked up from germline, CDR1 is SGHNT and CDR2 is YYREEE (reference sequence). Trimming at V came to 4 bases and at J to 4 bases, leaving 7 bases not matched to a gene. This CDR3 reads CASSISGGRGETQYF. The CDR3 DNA reads as TGTGCCAGCAGCATTAGCGGGGGGAGAGGAGAGACCCAGTACTTC.

The CDR3 spells CAWSVTGNSPLHF. The CDR3 bases are TGTGCCTGGAGTGTAACAGGGAATTCACCCCTCCACTTT. V and J are TRBV30 and TRBJ1-6, with a tentative D call TRBD1 (6 bases). The CDR3 is made up of 13 amino acids. Germline CDR1 reads GTSNPN; CDR2 reads SVGIG (reference sequence). V was pared by 0 bases and J by 7 bases, with 7 bases between.

The chain joins TRBV10-1 to TRBJ1-2; TRBD1 aligns across 7 bases. CDR1 and CDR2 (germline): WNHNN, SYGVQD (reference sequence). J was trimmed by 4 bases and V by 5 bases; bases with no gene match: 16. The CDR3 is 17 residues long. In DNA form, the CDR3 reads TGCGCCAGCAGTATAAGAGACAGGGTGTGGGAAAGCTATGGCTACACCTTC. This translates into CASSIRDRVWESYGYTF.

The CDR3 DNA follows: TGTGCCAGCAGCCCACACCCGCCGGGACAGGGATCCTACAATGAGCAGTTCTTC. The encoded protein is CASSPHPPGQGSYNEQFF. The chain combines TRBV9 with TRBJ2-1, with TRBD1 identical over 9 bases. Germline loops: CDR1 SGDLS, CDR2 YYNGEE. Trimming at V came to 4 bases and at J to 1 base, leaving 12 bases not matched to a gene. This CDR3 is built from 18 residues.